These 22 T cell receptor beta chains were all obtained from the same sample, sequenced in a study of identical twins. MiXCR, applied by TCRdb to the 5' RACE reads, yields one record per CDR3 protein. The top ten hold less than 12% of the sample, which has 200,000 to 250,000 distinct CDR3 sequences, 8% to 11% seen once. Sequencing used memory T cells sorted from blood. These receptors were obtained from a man aged 50 or older in good health.

This clonotype was picked up many times. The chain is built from TRBV15 and TRBJ2-1, with D possibly being TRBD2 (5 bases). V lost 3 bases and J 0 bases, leaving 9 bases between the germline ends. Germline V gene data show CDR1 as LNHNV and CDR2 as YYDKDF (reference sequence). The CDR3 contains 15 residues. The CDR3 DNA reads as TGTGCCACCAGCAGCCGGGGTAGCTCCTACAATGAGCAGTTCTTC. Translation: CATSSRGSSYNEQFF.

At least ten counts were recorded for this clonotype. The chain has TRBV6-1 and TRBJ2-2, with 13 bases fitting TRBD2. The junction had 4 bases not matched to a gene; V was cut back by 7 bases and J by 2 bases. This CDR3 comprises 16 residues. Germline V gene sequence: CDR1 MNHNS, CDR2 SASEGT. Here the CDR3 reads CASKGTSGKNTGELFF. DNA of the CDR3: TGTGCCAGCAAGGGGACTAGCGGGAAAAACACCGGGGAGCTGTTTTTT.

This clonotype was detected many times. V is TRBV7-8 and J is TRBJ2-7; D may be TRBD2 (5 bases). Trimming took off 5 bases at V and 6 bases at J, with 17 bases between the two ends. The CDR3 has 14 residues. From germline, CDR1 is SGHVS and CDR2 FQNEAQ. Here the CDR3 DNA reads TGTGCCAGCAGCCAAAGCTGGGGAACTAGCGAGCAGTACTTC. Amino acid sequence: CASSQSWGTSEQYF. Combining the CDR3 with reference TRBV7-8 and TRBJ2-7 gives the whole variable domain GAGVSQSPRYKVAKRGQDVALRCDPISGHVSLFWYQQALGQGPEFLTYFQNEAQLDKSGLPSDRFFAERPEGSVSTLKIQRTQQEDSAVYLCASSQSWGTSEQYFGPGTRLTVT.

In this sample, this clonotype turned up many times. The V call is TRBV7-9, the J call TRBJ2-5; D perhaps matches TRBD2 (5 bases). The CDR3 has 14 residues. Trimming took off 5 bases at V and 5 bases at J, with 15 bases between the two ends. Per germline, CDR1 SEHNR and CDR2 FQNEAQ (reference sequence). CDR3 DNA: TGTGCCAGCAGCCCGTCTCCGGACTGGGAGACCCAGTACTTC. This sequence encodes CASSPSPDWETQYF.

There are many counts of this clonotype. The rearrangement joins TRBV4-3 to TRBJ1-1, with no clear D. Trimming removed 1 base at V and 0 bases at J, with 6 bases between. This CDR3 comprises 14 residues. Germline CDR1 and CDR2: LGHNA and YSLEER. CDR3 DNA: TGCGCCAGCAGCCAAGGAAATTTGAACACTGAAGCTTTCTTT. Translation gives CASSQGNLNTEAFF.

This clonotype was observed many times. The rearrangement uses TRBV29-1 and TRBJ1-1, with 7 bases fitting TRBD1. Germline CDR1 and CDR2: SQVTM and ANQGSEA. This CDR3 region has 13 residues. V shed 5 bases, J shed 2 bases, and the junction held 5 bases outside the gene matches. The CDR3 protein is CSVSGQVNTEAFF. The CDR3 DNA follows: TGCAGCGTTAGTGGACAGGTCAACACTGAAGCTTTCTTT.

This clonotype was recorded a few times. The rearrangement uses TRBV12-3 or TRBV12-4 and TRBJ1-4; D ambiguous. Trimming shortened V by 5 bases and J by 9 bases, and 7 bases separated the two germline ends. This CDR3 is built from 11 residues. The CDR3 protein is CASSPDKKLFF. The CDR3 bases are TGTGCCAGCAGTCCAGACAAAAAACTGTTTTTT.

This clonotype was detected only a few times. The chain has TRBV6-1 and TRBJ1-5; tentatively, D is TRBD1 (5 bases). This CDR3 has 14 amino acids. Germline CDR1 MNHNS, CDR2 SASEGT. V was trimmed by 6 bases and J by 9 bases, leaving 18 bases between them. This CDR3 is CASSPGVAGVPQHF. The CDR3 nucleotides read TGTGCCAGCAGCCCGGGGGTGGCTGGGGTGCCCCAGCATTTT.

In its sample, this clonotype was seen many times. The chain has TRBV20-1 and TRBJ1-1, with D possibly TRBD1 on 5 matching bases. V was shortened by 1 base and J by 1 base, with 10 bases between the two germline ends. The V gene's germline CDR1 is DFQATT and CDR2 SNEGSKA (reference sequence). CDR3 length: 14 amino acids. The CDR3: CSARGGGRNTEAFF. The DNA of the CDR3 is TGCAGTGCTAGAGGGGGCGGGAGGAACACTGAAGCTTTCTTT.

This clonotype has at least ten counts. The V gene is TRBV27, the J gene TRBJ2-1, with D possibly TRBD2 on 5 matching bases. The CDR3 loop spans 16 amino acids. Trimming pared 9 bases from V and 8 bases from J, leaving 26 bases between. The germline gives CDR1 MNHEY, CDR2 SMNVEV (reference sequence). CDR3 nucleotide sequence: TGTGCCAGACATCTCCGGGGTAGGCCCAAAACCGATGAGCAGTTCTTC. This encodes CARHLRGRPKTDEQFF.

Comments on this clonotype: This may be a read error: a much more frequent sequence differs by one nucleotide. V gene TRBV5-1 combines with J gene TRBJ2-5; D possibly corresponds to TRBD1 (5 bases). Germline V gene data show CDR1 as SGHRS and CDR2 as YFSETQ. The CDR3 runs 14 residues. In DNA form, the CDR3 reads TGCGCCAGCAGCTTGGGTTCAGGACAAGAGACCCAGTCCTTC. It translates to CASSLGSGQETQSF.

The rearrangement joins TRBV12-5 to TRBJ2-1; 7 nucleotides match TRBD2. The CDR3 covers 14 residues. V trimming: 3 bases; J trimming: 7 bases; junction bases outside the gene matches: 6. CDR1 LGHNT and CDR2 FRNRAP come from the germline V gene. The chain's CDR3 is CASGLGGSENEQFF. DNA for the CDR3: TGTGCTAGTGGTTTAGGCGGGAGTGAAAATGAGCAGTTCTTC.

This clonotype came up many times. The CDR3 sequence is CASSLASGRANEQFF. The CDR3 bases are TGTGCCAGCAGCTTAGCCAGCGGGAGAGCCAATGAGCAGTTCTTC. The chain uses TRBV7-2 and TRBJ2-1, with 8 bases fitting TRBD2. The germline V gene has CDR1 SGHTA and CDR2 FQGNSA. Trimming took 0 bases from V and 6 from J; bases not matched to a gene: 4. The CDR3 runs 15 residues.

This clonotype turned up a few times. This chain connects TRBV12-3 or TRBV12-4 to TRBJ2-5; a weak D match, TRBD1 (6 bases). V was cut by 3 bases and J by 6 bases, with 11 bases left in between. The CDR3 is 13 amino acids. The CDR3 loop is CASSFSRGKTQYF. The CDR3 DNA is TGTGCCAGCAGTTTCTCCAGGGGTAAGACCCAGTACTTC.

This rearrangement joins TRBV28 to TRBJ2-2; D is unresolved. The germline CDR1 and CDR2 sequences are MDHEN and SYDVKM. The V gene lost 3 bases and the J gene lost 1 base, with 12 bases spanning the gap. The length of the CDR3 is 16 residues. CDR3 sequence: CASSFLLVGNTGELFF. DNA for the CDR3: TGTGCCAGCAGTTTTCTCTTAGTCGGGAACACCGGGGAGCTGTTTTTT.

This chain joins TRBV12-3 or TRBV12-4 and TRBJ2-2; TRBD1 matches at 10 bases. The CDR3 is 15 residues long. Trimming took 5 bases from V and 3 from J; bases not matched to a gene: 3. CDR3 DNA sequence: TGTGCCAGCAGTAATGGACAGGGGGACACCGGGGAGCTGTTTTTT. Amino acids: CASSNGQGDTGELFF.

The chain has TRBV28 and TRBJ2-1; 9 nucleotides line up with TRBD2. Germline values: CDR1 MDHEN, CDR2 SYDVKM. The CDR3 loop spans 15 amino acids. V trimming: 5 bases; J trimming: 0 bases; junction bases outside the gene matches: 2. CDR3 region: CASSRLAVSYNEQFF. In DNA, the CDR3 is TGTGCCAGCAGTCGACTAGCGGTCTCCTACAATGAGCAGTTCTTC.

This chain uses TRBV30 with TRBJ2-7; TRBD1 aligns across 11 bases. CDR1 GTSNPN and CDR2 SVGIG come from the germline V gene (reference sequence). There are 14 residues in the CDR3. Unmatched junction bases numbered 7, after V lost 4 bases and J lost 5 bases. The CDR3 sequence: CAWIRRTGGHEQYF. CDR3 nucleotides: TGTGCCTGGATTCGCAGGACAGGGGGCCACGAGCAGTACTTC.

This clonotype was seen many times. The rearrangement links TRBV28 to TRBJ2-7; no clear D. Between the trimmed V and J ends, which lost 1 base and 4 bases, there was a span of 17 bases. CDR3 length equals 16 residues. Germline V lookup: CDR1 MDHEN, CDR2 SYDVKM. The CDR3 region has the DNA TGTGCCAGCAGTTTATATTGGGGTCCGGACGAATACGAGCAGTACTTC. Its translation is CASSLYWGPDEYEQYF.

This clonotype showed up many times. This chain links TRBV5-1 with TRBJ2-2, with D unclear. This CDR3 spans 15 amino acids. V was shortened by 0 bases and J by 0 bases, with 6 bases between the two germline ends. CDR1 is SGHRS and CDR2 is YFSETQ in the germline V gene. The CDR3 DNA reads as TGCGCCAGCAGCTTGGCTACGACGAACACCGGGGAGCTGTTTTTT. As protein: CASSLATTNTGELFF.

The J gene is TRBJ2-1, the V gene TRBV4-3; TRBD1 matches at 7 bases. CDR3 length equals 17 residues. J gave up 3 bases and V 1 base, and 9 bases lay outside the gene matches. Germline V CDR1 and CDR2: LGHNA, YSLEER. CDR3 loop: CASSQGGRTGHYNEQFF. CDR3 sequence (DNA): TGCGCCAGCAGCCAAGGGGGTCGGACAGGACACTACAATGAGCAGTTCTTC.

This clonotype was counted a few times. The chain combines TRBV28 with TRBJ2-4, with TRBD2 identical over 7 bases. The CDR3 spans 13 residues. The ends lost 10 bases at V and 5 bases at J; junction bases unmatched: 8. CDR1 is MDHEN and CDR2 is SYDVKM in the germline V gene. The CDR3 loop reads CATGSGAQNIQYF. The CDR3 DNA is TGTGCCACTGGGAGCGGGGCTCAAAACATTCAGTACTTC.